The rows below give T cell receptor beta chains drawn from one sample of a study of blood T cell repertoires in COVID-19. Only in-frame clones appear in the TCRdb table, and some are missing; sequencing was by immunoSEQ multiplex PCR. The repertoire holds 150,000 to 200,000 clones, with nearly 90% as singletons. Sequences were obtained from peripheral blood. These receptors were obtained from a man aged 18-30 years who had recovered from COVID-19. Both conserved end residues are part of each CDR3. D genes are given only for firm matches. The size of a clone is reported for some rows only, either as once, few or many, or as a class for expanded clones.

.	TRBV7-2	.	TRBJ1-1	CASSSRVYTEAFF	TGTGCCAGCAGCTCCAGGGTGTACACTGAAGCTTTCTTT
.	TRBV27	.	TRBJ1-6	CASSLYPPEGVVSSPLHF	TGTGCCAGCAGTTTATATCCCCCGGAAGGGGTCGTTAGTTCACCCCTCCACTTT
TRBD1	TRBV5-6	.	TRBJ1-3	CASSEQGLPGNTIYF	TGTGCCAGCAGCGAACAGGGGCTCCCTGGAAACACCATATATTTT
TRBD1	TRBV19	.	TRBJ1-2	CASSPGTGVSSGGYTF	TGTGCCAGTAGCCCCGGGACAGGGGTTTCTTCGGGGGGCTACACCTTC
TRBD1	TRBV5-4	.	TRBJ1-1	CASSSDRDTEAFF	TGTGCCAGCAGCTCGGACAGGGATACTGAAGCTTTCTTT
.	TRBV9	.	TRBJ1-2	CASSRGAGYTF	TGTGCCAGCAGCCGCGGGGCGGGCTACACCTTC
.	TRBV5-8	.	TRBJ2-7	CASKTRRGVAYEQYF	TGTGCCAGCAAGACACGCAGGGGAGTTGCATACGAGCAGTACTTC
.	TRBV11-2	.	TRBJ2-5	CASSLDSFPSRGTQYF	TGTGCCAGCAGCTTAGATTCTTTCCCTTCTCGCGGGACCCAGTACTTC
.	TRBV11-3	once	TRBJ2-3	CASSAGSTDTQYF	TGTGCCAGCAGCGCGGGGAGCACAGATACGCAGTATTTT
TRBD1	TRBV19	.	TRBJ2-1	CASSAPGQGSNEQFF	TGTGCCAGTAGTGCTCCGGGACAGGGGTCCAATGAGCAGTTCTTC
TRBD1	TRBV7-2	.	TRBJ1-1	CASSLVANPGQLAEAFF	TGTGCCAGCAGCTTAGTTGCGAACCCGGGACAGCTTGCTGAAGCTTTCTTT
TRBD2	TRBV6-2/TRBV6-3	once	TRBJ2-7	CASSYLLAGGNTYEQYF	TGTGCCAGCAGTTACTTGTTGGCGGGAGGTAATACCTACGAGCAGTACTTC
.	TRBV3-1/TRBV3-2	.	TRBJ1-2	CASSQGKHWYYGYTF	TGTGCCAGCAGCCAAGGCAAGCATTGGTACTATGGCTACACCTTC
TRBD2	TRBV2	.	TRBJ2-7	CASSEVGGRGYEQYF	TGTGCCAGCAGTGAAGTGGGCGGGAGGGGCTACGAGCAGTACTTC
TRBD2	TRBV29-1	.	TRBJ2-5	CSVARRLAGVGETQYF	TGCAGCGTCGCCCGGCGACTAGCGGGAGTAGGAGAGACCCAGTACTTC
.	TRBV4-3	.	TRBJ1-1	CASSQVMGMRGGTEAFF	TGCGCCAGCAGCCAAGTTATGGGTATGAGGGGAGGCACTGAAGCTTTCTTT
.	TRBV3-1/TRBV3-2	once	TRBJ2-7	CASSQAAGVEQYF	TGTGCCAGCAGCCAAGCAGCGGGTGTCGAGCAGTACTTC
.	TRBV7-2	.	TRBJ2-5	CASSYDKRETQYF	TGTGCCAGCAGCTATGATAAGAGAGAGACCCAGTACTTC
.	TRBV5-1	once	TRBJ2-3	CASSLADSSNTQYF	TGCGCCAGCAGCTTGGCCGATAGCTCAAATACGCAGTATTTT
.	TRBV9	.	TRBJ2-3	CASSEPPRGDTQYF	TGTGCCAGCAGCGAGCCCCCCAGAGGAGATACGCAGTATTTT